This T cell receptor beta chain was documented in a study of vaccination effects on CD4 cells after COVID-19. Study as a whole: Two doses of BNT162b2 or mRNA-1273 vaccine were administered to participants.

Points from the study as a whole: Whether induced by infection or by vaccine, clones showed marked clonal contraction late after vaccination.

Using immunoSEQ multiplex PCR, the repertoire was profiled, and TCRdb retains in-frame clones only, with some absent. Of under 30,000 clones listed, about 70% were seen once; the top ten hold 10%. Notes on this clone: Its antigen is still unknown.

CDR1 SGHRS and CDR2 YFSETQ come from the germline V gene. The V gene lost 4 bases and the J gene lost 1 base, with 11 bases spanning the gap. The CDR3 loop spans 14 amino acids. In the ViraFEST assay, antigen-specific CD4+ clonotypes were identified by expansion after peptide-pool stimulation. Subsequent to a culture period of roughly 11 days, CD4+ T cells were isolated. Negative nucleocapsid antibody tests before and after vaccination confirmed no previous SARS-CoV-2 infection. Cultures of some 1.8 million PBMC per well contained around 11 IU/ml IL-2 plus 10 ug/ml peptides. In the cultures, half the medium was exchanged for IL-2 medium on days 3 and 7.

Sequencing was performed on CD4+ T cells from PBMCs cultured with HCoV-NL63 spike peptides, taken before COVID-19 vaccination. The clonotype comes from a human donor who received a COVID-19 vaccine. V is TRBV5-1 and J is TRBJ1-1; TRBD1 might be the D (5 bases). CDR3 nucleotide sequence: TGCGCCAGCAGCGAGCCCCAGGGGAACACTGAAGCTTTCTTT. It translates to CASSEPQGNTEAFF.